Listed here are 21 T cell receptor beta chains from one sample, sequenced in a study of human T cells and chemical hapten exposure (dated by TCRdb to the early 2020s). The time point label for this specimen denotes: patch test 3, about 24 weeks after DPC sensitization. The treatment or condition label on this specimen signifies: therapeutic diphenylcyclopropenone sensitization with weekly scalp DPC. To prepare the library, RACE was applied. TCRdb lists the instrument as NextSeq 500. TCRdb cleaned the public reads at Q25 with fastp, built clones with MiXCR and kept in-frame beta chains. Every entry covers one CDR3 protein and lists the most common genes and DNA from its rows. In all, the sample holds just under 60,000 distinct CDR3 sequences, and 9.5% to 15% of those were seen once. 2% to 3% of the sample is taken by the ten largest. The sequencing here drew on whole blood, taken in connection with sensitization to the hapten diphenylcyclopropenone (DPC). The receptors originated from a man aged 25-40 years with alopecia areata. Some clones in this sample may be carry-over from other donors' samples.

This chain connects TRBV7-2 to TRBJ1-4; perhaps TRBD1 as D (6 bases). Trimming took 5 bases from V and 9 from J, leaving 16 bases between them. The CDR3 contains 14 residues. Germline loops: CDR1 SGHTA, CDR2 FQGNSA. CDR3 DNA: TGTGCCAGCAGCGCAGGGGTAAACGAGAAAAAACTGTTTTTT. Its protein product is CASSAGVNEKKLFF.

This clonotype occurred many times. The DNA for the CDR3 is TGCGCCAGCAGCTTAAGGGCCGCCGACGAAAAACTGTTTTTT. This sequence encodes CASSLRAADEKLFF. The gene calls are TRBV5-1 and TRBJ1-4; the D is unclear. CDR3 length: 14 residues. The germline V gene encodes CDR1 SGHRS and CDR2 YFSETQ. V was trimmed by 2 bases and J by 8 bases, leaving 13 bases between them.

There are a few counts of this clonotype. The J gene is TRBJ1-2, the V gene TRBV29-1; D is unclear. The CDR3 extends over 11 amino acids. The germline V gene has CDR1 SQVTM and CDR2 ANQGSEA. Between the trimmed V and J ends, which lost 7 bases and 4 bases, there was a span of 10 bases. CDR3 coding DNA: TGCAGCGCTGCGACCCTCTATGGCTACACCTTC. This translates into CSAATLYGYTF.

The V and J genes are TRBV19 and TRBJ2-7; D may be TRBD1 (6 bases). Germline V lookup: CDR1 LNHDA, CDR2 SQIVND (reference sequence). CDR3 size: 14 residues. Trimming removed 5 bases at V and 1 base at J, with 12 bases between. The CDR3 DNA sequence: TGTGCCAGTAGTTCCCGGGACAAATCCTACGAGCAGTACTTC. It specifies CASSSRDKSYEQYF.

In its sample, this clonotype was seen many times. V and J are TRBV11-2 and TRBJ2-5, with TRBD1 identical over 8 bases. The CDR3 runs 13 residues. V lost 8 bases to trimming and J lost 5 bases; unmatched junction nucleotides: 7. The germline V gene encodes CDR1 SGHAT and CDR2 FQNNGV. The CDR3 spells CASGWTGPETQYF. The CDR3 bases are TGTGCCAGCGGGTGGACAGGGCCGGAGACCCAGTACTTC.

In this sample, this clonotype turned up many times. This chain uses TRBV7-3 with TRBJ2-1; possibly TRBD1 for D (5 bases). The V gene lost 2 bases and the J gene lost 4 bases, with 9 bases spanning the gap. The CDR3 extends over 14 amino acids. Germline V gene lookup returns CDR1 SGHTA and CDR2 FQGTGA. The CDR3 DNA sequence: TGTGCCAGCAGCTTAGGCAGGGAATACAATGAGCAGTTCTTC. This codes for CASSLGREYNEQFF.

The sample holds many counts of this clonotype. The chain is built from TRBV20-1 and TRBJ1-6; D perhaps matches TRBD1 (5 bases). The CDR3 length is 14 residues. Germline lookup yields CDR1 DFQATT and CDR2 SNEGSKA (reference sequence). Trimming removed 6 bases at V and 4 bases at J, with 13 bases between. CDR3 in DNA: TGCAGTGCCCCCCGACAGCCTTATAATTCACCCCTCCACTTT. Residues: CSAPRQPYNSPLHF.

The chain has TRBV12-3 or TRBV12-4 and TRBJ2-3; unclear D gene. V lost 2 bases to trimming and J lost 0 bases, with 12 bases between them. The CDR3 is 16 amino acids. The CDR3 sequence: CASSLWPVTSTDTQYF. For the CDR3, the DNA is TGTGCCAGCAGTTTATGGCCAGTCACTAGCACAGATACGCAGTATTTT.

In this sample, this clonotype turned up many times. V is TRBV18 and J is TRBJ1-5, with a tentative D call TRBD1 (6 bases). This CDR3 comprises 14 residues. Germline-derived CDR1 and CDR2 are KGHSH and LQKENI. The V end lost 2 bases, the J end lost 3 bases, and 8 bases lay between the germline ends. CDR3 bases: TGTGCCAGCTCACCAGGGGACATCAATCAGCCCCAGCATTTT. Its protein product is CASSPGDINQPQHF.

This clonotype occurred many times. The chain joins TRBV29-1 to TRBJ2-5, with D perhaps TRBD1 (6 bases). The CDR3 contains 13 residues. The germline V gene has CDR1 SQVTM and CDR2 ANQGSEA. V lost 7 bases and J 5 bases, leaving 17 bases between the germline ends. The CDR3 DNA reads as TGCAGCGCTGCCCCACAGGGCCCGGAGACCCAGTACTTC. Residues: CSAAPQGPETQYF.

This clonotype was detected a few times. The genes are TRBV7-9 and TRBJ1-5; D gene ambiguous. Germline-derived CDR1 and CDR2 are SEHNR and FQNEAQ (reference sequence). The CDR3 runs to 15 residues. The V gene lost 8 bases and the J gene lost 3 bases, with 17 bases spanning the gap. This chain's CDR3 is CASAPGLSDNQPQHF. CDR3 nucleotide sequence: TGTGCCAGCGCCCCTGGACTGTCGGACAATCAGCCCCAGCATTTT. Supplemented by reference TRBV7-9 and TRBJ1-5, the full variable domain reads DTGVSQNPRHKITKRGQNVTFRCDPISEHNRLYWYRQTLGQGPEFLTYFQNEAQLEKSRLLSDRFSAERPKGSFSTLEIQRTEQGDSAMYLCASAPGLSDNQPQHFGDGTRLSIL.

The chain employs TRBV5-1 and TRBJ1-1; maybe TRBD1 (6 bases). From germline, CDR1 is SGHRS and CDR2 YFSETQ. V was pared by 5 bases and J by 5 bases, with 19 bases between. The CDR3 sequence is 15 residues long. CDR3 sequence: CASRLEARGRTEAFF. CDR3 DNA: TGCGCCAGCAGACTGGAGGCCCGGGGGCGAACTGAAGCTTTCTTT.

This clonotype was found many times. CDR3: CATGTAYEQYF. The DNA of the CDR3 is TGTGCCACCGGGACTGCGTACGAGCAGTACTTC. The chain recombines TRBV6-5 with TRBJ2-7; D might be TRBD2 (6 bases). CDR1 and CDR2 (germline): MNHEY, SVGAGI. The ends were cut back, 10 bases at V and 4 bases at J, with 11 bases in the middle. The CDR3 covers 11 residues.

This clonotype came up many times. The chain is built from TRBV29-1 and TRBJ2-4; D gene ambiguous. The CDR3 length is 10 residues. Germline V gives CDR1 SQVTM, CDR2 ANQGSEA. V was cut by 5 bases and J by 8 bases, with 7 bases left in between. The CDR3 DNA reads as TGCAGCGTTACAAGGGACATTCAGTACTTC. Protein sequence: CSVTRDIQYF.

The chain links TRBV5-5 to TRBJ1-4; no clear D gene. The CDR3 runs 14 residues. CDR1 is SGHKS, CDR2 YYEKEE, per germline (reference sequence). The V gene lost 2 bases and the J gene lost 0 bases, with 5 bases spanning the gap. The CDR3 bases are TGTGCCAGCAGCTTCAGAGCAACTAATGAAAAACTGTTTTTT. It codes for CASSFRATNEKLFF.

The chain employs TRBV12-3 or TRBV12-4 and TRBJ2-2; TRBD1 matches at 9 bases. The CDR3 consists of 15 residues. The junction had 8 bases not matched to a gene; V was cut back by 6 bases and J by 6 bases. In DNA form, the CDR3 reads TGTGCCAGCAGCTATACAGGGGGCGCGTCCGGGGAGCTGTTTTTT. Encoded protein: CASSYTGGASGELFF.

This clonotype was counted between two and nine times. This chain connects TRBV7-9 to TRBJ2-1; TRBD1 agrees at 7 bases. The CDR3 contains 13 residues. Germline CDR1 reads SEHNR; CDR2 reads FQNEAQ (reference sequence). With 5 bases clipped from V and 6 bases from J, the junction kept 4 bases outside the gene matches. The DNA for the CDR3 is TGTGCCAGCAGCCCAGGACAGGTCAATGAGCAGTTCTTC. Its translation is CASSPGQVNEQFF.

This clonotype was found a few times. The chain carries TRBV10-3 and TRBJ1-5; 7 positions agree with TRBD1. The CDR3 runs 12 residues. The junction had 3 bases not matched to a gene; V was cut back by 9 bases and J by 4 bases. Germline V gene lookup returns CDR1 ENHRY and CDR2 SYGVKD. CDR3 nucleotides: TGTGCCATACAGGGGACTAATCAGCCCCAGCATTTT. Translating it yields CAIQGTNQPQHF.

The rearrangement links TRBV7-8 to TRBJ1-1; D gene ambiguous. Germline CDR1 reads SGHVS; CDR2 reads FQNEAQ. The CDR3 is made up of 13 amino acids. V shed 2 bases and J shed 4 bases, with 8 bases lying between them. The DNA of the CDR3 is TGTGCCAGCAGCTTACGATTTTCCACTGAAGCTTTCTTT. It yields the protein CASSLRFSTEAFF.

V and J are TRBV21-1 and TRBJ2-2. TRBV21-1 is listed as a pseudogene. This CDR3 spans 15 amino acids. The CDR3 nucleotides are TGTGCCAGCAGCAAAAACCATCGACACACCGGGGAGCTGTTTTTT. This translates into CASSKNHRHTGELFF.

This clonotype was recorded at least ten times. The CDR3 nucleotides are TGTGCCAGCAGCACCGACAGGGACTCCTACGAGCAGTACTTC. It translates to CASSTDRDSYEQYF. This chain joins TRBV11-2 and TRBJ2-7; 7 nucleotides align to TRBD1. The CDR3 runs 14 residues. Germline loops: CDR1 SGHAT, CDR2 FQNNGV. V shed 5 bases and J 0 bases; nucleotides not matched to a gene: 4.